This TCR beta chain was obtained from a study of blood T cells in healthy people across ages. Study-wide results and caveats: Long-lived donors had more naive CD4+ cells and higher diversity than aged donors.

Concerning this clonotype itself: Its antigen remains unknown.

The CDR3 spans 16 residues. V lost 1 base and J lost 4; bases outside the gene matches: 12. In germline, CDR1 is GTSNPN, CDR2 SVGIG (reference sequence). Primed by a sample-barcoded 5' primer and a J-beta primer mix, a second PCR proceeded for about 7 to 12 cycles. TCRdb re-called the 5' RACE reads with MiXCR, one entry per CDR3 protein. The sample consists of about 640,000 distinct CDR3 sequences, 40% to 45% of them appearing once. This sequence originates from an elderly man in good health. This rearrangement joins TRBV30 to TRBJ1-1; the match to TRBD1 covers 7 bases. Material: blood. The CDR3 nucleotides are TGTGCCTGGAGTGCCGTCCCGGGACAGATTAGCACTGAAGCTTTCTTT. Translation: CAWSAVPGQISTEAFF.